This T cell receptor beta chain was captured in a study of cytomegalovirus exposure and HLA in healthy donors. The PCR contained 60 Vbeta and 13 Jbeta primers. TCRdb's copy holds only in-frame clones and misses some; the assay was immunoSEQ multiplex PCR. The sample has 150,000 to 200,000 clones, around 80% seen once; the top ten hold about 4.6%. The receptor was derived from a woman between 25 and 40 years old in good health and CMV-seropositive. Sequenced: PBMCs.

Here the CDR3 reads CASSQDLAGGNNEQFF. The CDR3 coding sequence is TGCGCCAGCAGCCAAGATCTGGCAGGGGGAAACAATGAGCAGTTCTTC. The V and J genes are TRBV4-3 and TRBJ2-1, with TRBD1 matching over 7 bases. The germline CDR1 and CDR2 sequences are LGHNA and YSLEER. CDR3 length equals 16 residues. The V gene end was trimmed by 0 bases and the J gene end by 5 bases; junction bases not matched to a gene: 7.